Shown below are 16 T cell receptor beta chains from a single sample sequenced in a study of shared clonotypes between healthy human individuals. The method was immunoSEQ multiplex PCR; TCRdb's version includes in-frame clones alone and lacks a portion of them. This sample yields about 960,000 clones, of which 60% to 85% are seen a single time; approximately 1.5% belongs to the top ten. Input material: memory CD4+ T cells sorted from blood. Subset in this sample: CD45RA-negative fraction. The origin of the receptors is a young man in good health.

This chain uses TRBV2 with TRBJ2-2; the D gene is possibly TRBD1 (6 bases). Trimming shortened V by 6 bases and J by 8 bases, and 16 bases separated the two germline ends. Germline lookup yields CDR1 SNHLY and CDR2 FYNNEI. This CDR3 spans 14 amino acids. The CDR3 region is CASRGTPKGGELFF. The CDR3 DNA is TGTGCCAGCAGAGGGACACCTAAGGGGGGGGAGCTGTTTTTT.

This clone was detected once. The chain is built from TRBV4-2 and TRBJ1-2; 9 bases are shared with TRBD1. This CDR3 contains 15 residues. V was pared by 0 bases and J by 4 bases, with 3 bases of the junction left unmatched. CDR1 is LGHNA and CDR2 is YNFKEQ in the germline V gene. Written as DNA, the CDR3 is TGTGCCAGCAGCCAAGACCGGGACAGGGCCTATGGCTACACCTTC. Protein sequence: CASSQDRDRAYGYTF.

V usage is TRBV19 and J usage is TRBJ2-1, with a tentative D call TRBD1 (5 bases). The CDR3 consists of 16 residues. V shed 3 bases and J shed 9 bases, with 21 bases lying between them. Germline lookup yields CDR1 LNHDA and CDR2 SQIVND (reference sequence). The CDR3 nucleotides are TGTGCCAGTAGTATCGGAACAGGTAGGACCAATGCTGAGCAGTTCTTC. The encoded protein is CASSIGTGRTNAEQFF.

The chain combines TRBV18 with TRBJ2-6; perhaps TRBD1 as D (6 bases). V shed 0 bases and J shed 2 bases, with 11 bases lying between them. Germline CDR1 and CDR2: KGHSH and LQKENI. The length of the CDR3 is 17 residues. CDR3 DNA: TGTGCCAGCTCACCACCAAACAGGGCAGCTGGGGCCAACGTCCTGACTTTC. This gives the protein CASSPPNRAAGANVLTF.

With respect to this clone: The same CDR3 can be traced to other DNA sequences in this sample. The chain has TRBV28 and TRBJ1-6; 8 nucleotides align to TRBD1. The germline gives CDR1 MDHEN, CDR2 SYDVKM. This CDR3 is 14 amino acids long. The V gene end was trimmed by 3 bases and the J gene end by 7 bases; junction bases not matched to a gene: 2. DNA for the CDR3: TGTGCCAGCAGTTTTCAGGGGGCGAATTCACCCCTCCACTTT. It codes for CASSFQGANSPLHF.

V usage is TRBV6-5 and J usage is TRBJ1-5, with D perhaps matching TRBD1 (5 bases). From germline, CDR1 is MNHEY and CDR2 SVGAGI. This CDR3 is 15 amino acids long. The germline V and J ends were trimmed by 5 bases and 9 bases, with 20 bases remaining between them. CDR3 DNA: TGTGCCAGCAGTGCTTTTGGGGCCTCCCCGGGGCCCCAGCATTTT. Protein sequence: CASSAFGASPGPQHF.

The genes are TRBV29-1 and TRBJ2-7, with unresolved D. This CDR3 comprises 13 residues. The V end lost 1 base, the J end lost 1 base, and 8 bases lay between the germline ends. Germline V gene sequence: CDR1 SQVTM, CDR2 ANQGSEA. The CDR3 bases are TGCAGCGTTGAAGGGCACAAGTCCTACGAGCAGTACTTC. It specifies CSVEGHKSYEQYF.

The chain couples TRBV2 to TRBJ1-2; a weak D match, TRBD1 (5 bases). This CDR3 spans 14 amino acids. The V gene lost 7 bases and the J gene lost 7 bases, with 19 bases spanning the gap. CDR1 and CDR2 (germline): SNHLY, FYNNEI. As DNA, the CDR3 is TGTGCCAGCATACTTTCGCATGGTACAGGTGGCTACACCTTC. Translation: CASILSHGTGGYTF.

As regards this clone: Different DNA sequences within this sample yield the same CDR3. This chain links TRBV11-3 with TRBJ2-1; 7 bases match TRBD1. The germline V gene encodes CDR1 SGHNT and CDR2 YENEEA. This CDR3 comprises 14 residues. The trim removed 3 bases at V and 3 bases at J, leaving 2 bases unmatched. The chain's CDR3 is CASSLGQIYNEQFF. CDR3 DNA sequence: TGTGCCAGCAGCTTGGGACAGATCTACAATGAGCAGTTCTTC.

The chain carries TRBV27 and TRBJ2-1; D perhaps matches TRBD1 (5 bases). Per germline, CDR1 MNHEY and CDR2 SMNVEV (reference sequence). This CDR3 spans 13 amino acids. V was cut by 4 bases and J by 7 bases, with 11 bases left in between. The CDR3 loop reads CASSSARVNEQFF. The CDR3 DNA reads as TGTGCCAGCAGTTCGGCCAGGGTTAATGAGCAGTTCTTC.

The rearrangement uses TRBV29-1 and TRBJ1-5; 8 bases are a match to TRBD1. CDR3 size: 13 residues. V trimming: 6 bases; J trimming: 6 bases; junction bases outside the gene matches: 7. Germline CDR1 SQVTM, CDR2 ANQGSEA. The CDR3 DNA sequence: TGCAGCGTCTCGACAGGGGATGGTCAGCCCCAGCATTTT. It encodes CSVSTGDGQPQHF. Supplemented by reference TRBV29-1 and TRBJ1-5, the full variable domain reads SAVISQKPSRDICQRGTSLTIQCQVDSQVTMMFWYRQQPGQSLTLIATANQGSEATYESGFVIDKFPISRPNLTFSTLTVSNMSPEDSSIYLCSVSTGDGQPQHFGDGTRLSIL.

This clone was counted a few times. The sample holds other DNA sequences that translate to the same CDR3. The chain has TRBV7-9 and TRBJ2-5; no clear D gene. This CDR3 spans 11 amino acids. Germline V CDR1 and CDR2: SEHNR, FQNEAQ (reference sequence). Trimming shortened V by 5 bases and J by 2 bases, and 3 bases separated the two germline ends. This chain's CDR3 is CASSRQETQYF. In DNA, the CDR3 is TGTGCCAGCAGCCGTCAAGAGACCCAGTACTTC.

This clone was detected once. The V call is TRBV6-1, the J call TRBJ1-5; possible D gene TRBD1, 5 bases. Trimming took 0 bases from V and 6 from J, leaving 15 bases between them. The germline gives CDR1 MNHNS, CDR2 SASEGT. CDR3 length: 16 residues. The CDR3: CASSEAPRVGIQPQHF. The CDR3 DNA sequence: TGTGCCAGCAGTGAAGCACCCAGGGTGGGGATTCAGCCCCAGCATTTT.

The chain joins TRBV2 to TRBJ1-1, with D perhaps matching TRBD1 (5 bases). V shed 3 bases and J shed 11 bases, with 10 bases lying between them. Per the germline V gene, CDR1 is SNHLY and CDR2 is FYNNEI. The CDR3 has 11 amino acids. In DNA, the CDR3 is TGTGCCAGCAGTGACTCGGGACGGGCTTTCTTT. This gives the protein CASSDSGRAFF.

The chain couples TRBV11-2 to TRBJ2-5, with a weak D call TRBD2 (6 bases). V lost 4 bases to trimming and J lost 3 bases, with 15 bases between them. CDR3 length equals 15 residues. Germline values: CDR1 SGHAT, CDR2 FQNNGV. The CDR3 coding sequence is TGTGCCAGCAGCTCCCTGGGACTCAGGGAAGAGACCCAGTACTTC. Encoded protein: CASSSLGLREETQYF.

This rearrangement joins TRBV30 to TRBJ1-2, with D perhaps TRBD1 (5 bases). The V gene's germline CDR1 is GTSNPN and CDR2 SVGIG (reference sequence). This CDR3 is built from 14 residues. V lost 5 bases and J lost 4, with 17 bases in between. Here the CDR3 DNA reads TGTGCCTGGTCTGGCCTCCAGGGAGCCTATGGCTACACCTTC. Its protein is CAWSGLQGAYGYTF. The full variable domain, with the rest looked up from reference TRBV30 and TRBJ1-2, is SQTIHQWPATLVQPVGSPLSLECTVEGTSNPNLYWYRQAAGRGLQLLFYSVGIGQISSEVPQNLSASRPQDRQFILSSKKLLLSDSGFYLCAWSGLQGAYGYTFGSGTRLTVV.